This is a list of T cell receptor beta chains from one sample in a study of vaccination and CD4 T cells after COVID-19. These receptors have no identified antigens. TCRdb analysed the PCR reads with MiXCR anew, one entry per CDR3 protein. This table holds thousands of distinct CDR3 sequences, roughly 40% found once. The source material was CD4+ T cells from blood, cultured in vitro. The receptor set was obtained from a human donor in good health. The CDR3 runs from the conserved cysteine through the conserved F or W. A D gene is named only where the DNA matches it firmly. Rows may omit the clone size; those that give it use once, few, many or a size class.

TRBV15	few	TRBJ2-5	TRBD2	13	CATSRVGGETQYF	TGTGCCACCAGCAGAGTCGGGGGGGAGACCCAGTACTTC
TRBV20-1	few	TRBJ2-1	TRBD1	13	CSARTGLYNEQFF	TGCAGTGCAAGGACAGGGTTGTACAATGAGCAGTTCTTC
TRBV24-1	NA	TRBJ2-7	TRBD1	14	CATSDLAGTGKQYF	TGTGCCACCAGTGATTTGGCCGGGACAGGGAAGCAGTACTTC
TRBV10-3	NA	TRBJ2-7	TRBD1	12	CAIGQGGLEQYF	TGTGCCATTGGACAGGGTGGCCTCGAGCAGTACTTC
TRBV2	NA	TRBJ1-2	NA	13	CASSESRRGGYTF	TGTGCCAGCAGTGAAAGTCGGAGGGGTGGCTACACCTTC
TRBV20-1	NA	TRBJ2-7	TRBD2	15	CSAQRGTSLTYEQYF	TGCAGTGCTCAGAGGGGGACTAGCCTAACCTACGAGCAGTACTTC
TRBV10-3	few	TRBJ1-5	TRBD1	16	CAISASGQLGNQPQHF	TGTGCCATCAGTGCGTCGGGACAGCTCGGCAATCAGCCCCAGCATTTT
TRBV27	NA	TRBJ2-5	TRBD2	14	CASSLMGGGETQYF	TGTGCCAGCAGTTTGATGGGCGGGGGGGAGACCCAGTACTTC
TRBV20-1	few	TRBJ2-1	TRBD2	13	CSVDSGPYNEQFF	TGCAGTGTAGATAGCGGGCCCTACAATGAGCAGTTCTTC
TRBV7-2	NA	TRBJ2-5	NA	14	CASSPNGPQETQYF	TGTGCCAGCAGCCCAAATGGGCCGCAAGAGACCCAGTACTTC
TRBV19	few	TRBJ2-7	TRBD2	13	CATMSGGRDEQYF	TGTGCCACCATGTCGGGGGGGAGAGACGAGCAGTACTTC
TRBV5-6	NA	TRBJ2-3	TRBD2	15	CASTPGTRVGDTQYF	TGTGCCAGCACCCCCGGGACTAGAGTGGGAGATACGCAGTATTTT
TRBV20-1	few	TRBJ1-2	TRBD1	13	CSASDRGVSGYTF	TGCAGTGCTTCGGACAGGGGGGTGAGCGGCTACACCTTC
TRBV6-1	NA	TRBJ1-1	TRBD1	13	CASKGALNTEAFF	TGTGCCAGCAAGGGGGCCTTGAACACTGAAGCTTTCTTT
TRBV6-2/TRBV6-3	NA	TRBJ1-2	NA	12	CASSGDNYGYTF	TGTGCCAGCAGCGGGGACAACTATGGCTACACCTTC
TRBV6-1	few	TRBJ1-1	NA	16	CASKGQLIGGWSEAFF	TGTGCCAGCAAGGGTCAGCTTATCGGGGGGTGGTCTGAAGCTTTCTTT
TRBV28	NA	TRBJ1-2	NA	15	CASRKSGNSRPGYTF	TGTGCCAGCAGGAAGTCGGGGAACTCCCGCCCTGGCTACACCTTC
TRBV20-1	few	TRBJ2-5	NA	13	CSARPTGLETQYF	TGCAGTGCTAGACCAACGGGCTTGGAGACCCAGTACTTC
TRBV20-1	NA	TRBJ2-5	NA	17	CSARDPRDLTVGETQYF	TGCAGTGCTAGAGACCCGCGGGACTTGACAGTGGGAGAGACCCAGTACTTC
TRBV6-2/TRBV6-3	NA	TRBJ1-1	NA	15	CASSSNPGARTEAFF	TGTGCCAGCAGCTCAAACCCCGGGGCACGGACTGAAGCTTTCTTT
TRBV20-1	few	TRBJ1-1	TRBD1	16	CSAQLSRGRVNTEAFF	TGCAGTGCCCAACTCTCCAGGGGGCGCGTGAACACTGAAGCTTTCTTT
TRBV7-8	few	TRBJ2-7	NA	13	CASSLQDSYEQYF	TGTGCCAGCAGCTTACAGGACTCCTACGAGCAGTACTTC
TRBV28	NA	TRBJ2-7	NA	11	CASSLNYEQYF	TGTGCCAGCAGTTTGAACTACGAGCAGTACTTC
TRBV7-2	NA	TRBJ2-1	TRBD2	16	CASSPRLAGGEYEQFF	TGTGCCAGCAGCCCCCGGTTAGCGGGGGGTGAGTATGAGCAGTTCTTC
TRBV19	few	TRBJ1-1	NA	14	CASSPTILNTEAFF	TGTGCCAGTAGCCCCACGATCCTGAACACTGAAGCTTTCTTT
TRBV6-1	few	TRBJ2-2	TRBD1	14	CASYRGTNTGELFF	TGTGCCAGCTACAGGGGAACTAACACCGGGGAGCTGTTTTTT
TRBV6-2/TRBV6-3	few	TRBJ1-1	NA	14	CARRGQIMNTEAFF	TGTGCCAGGCGAGGACAGATCATGAACACTGAAGCTTTCTTT
TRBV10-1	NA	TRBJ2-6	NA	14	CASSESRTTNVLTF	TGCGCCAGCAGTGAGTCCCGGACGACCAACGTCCTGACTTTC
TRBV6-1	once	TRBJ1-1	TRBD1	13	CASRGQAYTEAFF	TGTGCCAGCAGGGGACAGGCCTACACTGAAGCTTTCTTT
TRBV28	NA	TRBJ1-3	NA	14	CASSSGGPGNTIYF	TGTGCCAGCAGCTCTGGCGGGCCTGGAAACACCATATATTTT
TRBV6-1	NA	TRBJ1-1	TRBD1	13	CASRGQGGTEAFF	TGTGCCAGCAGAGGACAGGGAGGTACTGAAGCTTTCTTT
TRBV20-1	NA	TRBJ2-1	TRBD2	18	CSARTSAGASRSYNEQFF	TGCAGTGCACGTACTAGCGCGGGAGCTTCTAGGTCCTACAATGAGCAGTTCTTC
TRBV28	NA	TRBJ1-2	NA	14	CASSFRGRQGGYTF	TGTGCCAGCAGTTTCCGTGGCAGGCAAGGGGGCTACACCTTC
TRBV29-1	few	TRBJ1-5	NA	13	CSVGGNSNQPQHF	TGCAGCGTTGGGGGGAATAGCAATCAGCCCCAGCATTTT
TRBV20-1	NA	TRBJ1-5	NA	14	CSVGKGGGNQPQHF	TGCAGCGTTGGAAAGGGGGGCGGCAATCAGCCCCAGCATTTT
TRBV20-1	few	TRBJ1-5	TRBD1	15	CSARVGTGGNQPQHF	TGCAGTGCTAGAGTCGGGACAGGGGGTAATCAGCCCCAGCATTTT
TRBV7-9	NA	TRBJ2-2	NA	16	CASSLAGGRNTGELFF	TGTGCCAGCAGCTTAGCGGGGGGCCGAAACACCGGGGAGCTGTTTTTT
TRBV6-1	few	TRBJ2-7	NA	14	CASSRERGDYEQYF	TGTGCCAGCAGCCGCGAGAGGGGTGATTACGAGCAGTACTTC
TRBV25-1	NA	TRBJ1-2	NA	15	CASSESGRTHYGYTF	TGTGCCAGCAGTGAATCCGGACGTACCCATTATGGCTACACCTTC
TRBV7-2	few	TRBJ2-1	TRBD2	14	CASSRGVFDNEQFF	TGTGCCAGCAGCCGGGGGGTCTTTGACAATGAGCAGTTCTTC
TRBV12-3/TRBV12-4	NA	TRBJ2-5	NA	12	CASSSARETQYF	TGTGCCAGCAGTTCAGCCAGGGAGACCCAGTACTTC
TRBV20-1	medium-sized	TRBJ2-3	NA	16	CSARDRAGSVTDTQYF	TGCAGTGCTAGAGATCGCGCCGGGAGTGTCACAGATACGCAGTATTTT
TRBV5-1	NA	TRBJ2-5	NA	15	CASSFSGDGKETQYF	TGCGCCAGCAGCTTTTCGGGGGACGGTAAAGAGACCCAGTACTTC
TRBV7-2	NA	TRBJ2-1	NA	12	CASSLDNGPAFF	TGTGCCAGCAGCTTAGACAACGGGCCTGCCTTCTTC
TRBV27	few	TRBJ2-3	TRBD1	16	CASSQGQGGGTDTQYF	TGTGCCAGCAGTCAGGGACAGGGGGGAGGCACAGATACGCAGTATTTT
TRBV9	NA	TRBJ1-1	NA	15	CASSPGTLGNTEAFF	TGTGCCAGCAGCCCCGGGACACTAGGGAACACTGAAGCTTTCTTT
TRBV19	NA	TRBJ1-5	NA	16	CASSSLDRGGNQPQHF	TGTGCCAGTAGTAGTCTGGATAGGGGCGGCAATCAGCCCCAGCATTTT
TRBV7-2	NA	TRBJ1-1	NA	14	CASSLDGGNTEAFF	TGTGCCAGCAGCTTAGATGGGGGGAACACTGAAGCTTTCTTT
TRBV9	NA	TRBJ1-1	NA	11	CASSPNTEAFF	TGTGCCAGCAGCCCCAACACTGAAGCTTTCTTT
TRBV12-3/TRBV12-4	NA	TRBJ1-1	NA	14	CASSTGHRNTEAFF	TGTGCCAGCAGTACCGGACATCGGAACACTGAAGCTTTCTTT
TRBV2	NA	TRBJ2-3	NA	16	CASSELGVSATDTQYF	TGTGCCAGCAGTGAACTAGGTGTCAGCGCCACAGATACGCAGTATTTT
TRBV6-1	NA	TRBJ2-3	TRBD2	19	CASSVGRLAGVVFTDTQYF	TGTGCCAGCAGTGTGGGGAGACTAGCGGGAGTTGTTTTCACAGATACGCAGTATTTT
TRBV12-3/TRBV12-4	NA	TRBJ1-2	TRBD1	15	CASSSDRGRTYGYTF	TGTGCCAGCAGTTCCGACAGGGGGCGCACCTATGGCTACACCTTC
TRBV20-1	NA	TRBJ1-2	NA	15	CSAPARGISNYGYTF	TGCAGTGCTCCCGCCCGGGGCATTTCCAACTATGGCTACACCTTC
TRBV5-1	few	TRBJ2-7	NA	13	CASSSRVSYEQYF	TGCGCCAGCAGCTCCAGGGTTTCCTACGAGCAGTACTTC
TRBV5-1	NA	TRBJ2-3	NA	15	CASSLVGPPTDTQYF	TGCGCCAGCAGCTTGGTTGGCCCTCCCACAGATACGCAGTATTTT
TRBV20-1	NA	TRBJ2-1	TRBD1	12	CSAVTGGDEQFF	TGCAGTGCTGTGACAGGGGGCGATGAGCAGTTCTTC
TRBV15	few	TRBJ2-1	NA	14	CATARPQRGNEQFF	TGTGCCACCGCGAGGCCCCAAAGGGGCAATGAGCAGTTCTTC
TRBV7-8	few	TRBJ1-1	NA	14	CASSFLAGGTEAFF	TGTGCCAGCAGCTTTTTAGCGGGGGGCACTGAAGCTTTCTTT